These 30 T cell receptor beta chains were sequenced from one sample in a study of CD8 T cells in ankylosing spondylitis. Overall study results and limits: A TCR beta motif of fewer than ten highly homologous variants seemed to mark ankylosing spondylitis blood.

Via MiXCR, TCRdb re-called the 5' RACE reads, giving one row per CDR3 protein. This table holds under 450,000 distinct CDR3 sequences, 17% found once. The antigens of these receptors remain unknown. Sequencing input: blood, either unsorted or a sorted T cell fraction (not recorded which). The receptors come from a male donor with ankylosing spondylitis.

The chain has TRBV7-8 and TRBJ2-1; 12 nucleotides agree with TRBD2. CDR3 length: 18 amino acids. Germline trimming cut 5 bases from V and 0 bases from J; bases unmatched to any gene: 8. The germline gives CDR1 SGHVS, CDR2 FQNEAQ. CDR3 in DNA: TGTGCCAGCAGCCCTTCCGGACTAGCGGGGAGCTCCTACAATGAGCAGTTCTTC. Encoded protein: CASSPSGLAGSSYNEQFF.

The V gene is TRBV10-3, the J gene TRBJ2-4; weak D call: TRBD2 (5 bases). The CDR3 runs 14 residues. CDR1 and CDR2 (germline): ENHRY, SYGVKD. V was shortened by 3 bases and J by 6 bases, with 12 bases between the two germline ends. The CDR3 nucleotides are TGTGCCATCAGTGACCGGGCGGGTACAAACATTCAGTACTTC. It is translated as CAISDRAGTNIQYF.

This clonotype occurred a few times. V gene TRBV4-1 combines with J gene TRBJ2-3; TRBD2 matches 7 bases. CDR3 size: 16 residues. V shed 1 base, J shed 3 bases, and the junction held 7 bases outside the gene matches. Germline loops: CDR1 MGHRA, CDR2 YSYEKL. CDR3 sequence (DNA): TGCGCCAGCAGCCAAGGGTCCTCGGGAGGTACAGATACGCAGTATTTT. It yields the protein CASSQGSSGGTDTQYF.

This clonotype showed up just a few times. The chain carries TRBV7-3 and TRBJ1-2, with 7 nucleotides matching TRBD1. J was trimmed by 4 bases and V by 5 bases; bases with no gene match: 10. Germline CDR1 is SGHTA and CDR2 is FQGTGA. This CDR3 has 15 residues. CDR3 in amino acids: CASSPQGGAGYGYTF. CDR3 nucleotide sequence: TGTGCCAGCAGCCCCCAGGGGGGGGCCGGCTATGGCTACACCTTC.

The V call is TRBV6-2 or TRBV6-3, the J call TRBJ2-7, with 8 nucleotides matching TRBD1. V shed 5 bases and J 5 bases; nucleotides not matched to a gene: 8. CDR3 length: 14 residues. Germline V lookup: CDR1 MNHEY, CDR2 SVGEGT. The CDR3 DNA reads TGTGCCAGCAGTGCGCAGGGGGCGGTCCACGAGCAGTACTTC. Amino acid sequence: CASSAQGAVHEQYF.

J is TRBJ2-5 and V is TRBV20-1; no reliable D call. Trimming took off 2 bases at V and 4 bases at J, with 5 bases between the two ends. CDR1 is DFQATT, CDR2 SNEGSKA, per germline (reference sequence). The CDR3 is 11 residues long. The CDR3 DNA is TGCAGTGCTAGACTTGGAGAGACCCAGTACTTC. Protein sequence: CSARLGETQYF.

This clonotype was detected many times. The rearrangement joins TRBV29-1 to TRBJ2-2; D uncertain. Germline V gene data show CDR1 as SQVTM and CDR2 as ANQGSEA. CDR3 length equals 11 residues. V shed 5 bases and J shed 5 bases, with 6 bases lying between them. The DNA of the CDR3 is TGCAGCGTTACCGATACCGGGGAGCTGTTTTTT. Amino acid sequence: CSVTDTGELFF.

The rearrangement joins TRBV12-3 or TRBV12-4 to TRBJ1-5; D is uncertain. Trimming took 6 bases from V and 9 from J, leaving 12 bases between them. The CDR3 extends over 12 amino acids. The CDR3 DNA sequence: TGTGCCAGCAGCCCAACATTCGTGCCCCAGCATTTT. The encoded protein is CASSPTFVPQHF.

V is TRBV3-1 and J is TRBJ1-6; 9 bases match TRBD1. The germline gives CDR1 LGHDT, CDR2 YNNKEL (reference sequence). With V trimmed by 4 bases and J by 8 bases, 3 bases remained unmatched. This CDR3 is 14 amino acids long. The CDR3 loop reads CASSRRQGDSPLHF. CDR3 nucleotide sequence: TGTGCCAGCAGCCGCCGACAGGGGGATTCACCCCTCCACTTT.

This clonotype was counted once. The V and J genes are TRBV15 and TRBJ2-5, with TRBD1 identical over 9 bases. The V gene's germline CDR1 is LNHNV and CDR2 YYDKDF (reference sequence). The CDR3 loop spans 15 amino acids. Losses at the gene ends were 5 bases for V and 4 bases for J; bases not matched to a gene: 8. The CDR3, as DNA: TGTGCCACCAGCGGAGTAGGACAGGGGCGAGAGACCCAGTACTTC. Encoded protein: CATSGVGQGRETQYF.

The chain uses TRBV5-5 and TRBJ2-7; a possible D gene is TRBD2 (5 bases). The length of the CDR3 is 12 residues. Germline CDR1 and CDR2: SGHKS and YYEKEE (reference sequence). Trimming removed 4 bases at V and 9 bases at J, with 14 bases between. CDR3 sequence reads: CASSEIREPQYF. Written as DNA, the CDR3 is TGTGCCAGCAGCGAAATCCGGGAACCGCAGTACTTC.

This clonotype came up a few times. The rearrangement joins TRBV11-2 to TRBJ2-2; D is unresolved. The CDR3 is 15 amino acids. Germline CDR1 is SGHAT and CDR2 is FQNNGV. Trimming took 5 bases from V and 2 from J, leaving 12 bases between them. The DNA for the CDR3 is TGTGCCAGCAGCCCCTGGACCAGTAACACCGGGGAGCTGTTTTTT. It codes for CASSPWTSNTGELFF.

The chain has TRBV20-1 and TRBJ2-3, with 10 bases matching TRBD2. CDR1 and CDR2 (germline): DFQATT, SNEGSKA (reference sequence). There are 16 residues in the CDR3. V was pared by 3 bases and J by 5 bases, with 11 bases of the junction left unmatched. The CDR3, as DNA: TGCAGTGCTAGGGGGACTAGCGCGGGATCAGGAGATACGCAGTATTTT. Translation: CSARGTSAGSGDTQYF.

The V and J genes are TRBV6-6 and TRBJ1-1; no clear D gene. The length of the CDR3 is 12 residues. V was trimmed by 0 bases and J by 5 bases, leaving 4 bases between them. Germline CDR1 and CDR2: MNHNY and SVGAGI (reference sequence). The CDR3 sequence: CASSYSRTEAFF. DNA for the CDR3: TGTGCCAGCAGTTACTCGAGGACTGAAGCTTTCTTT.

The genes are TRBV5-1 and TRBJ1-4; 8 bases agree with TRBD1. CDR3 length: 16 amino acids. Germline V CDR1 and CDR2: SGHRS, YFSETQ. The junction had 8 bases not matched to a gene; V was cut back by 4 bases and J by 3 bases. For the CDR3, the DNA is TGCGCCAGCAGCCTCAGGGGGCGTTGGGCTAATGAAAAACTGTTTTTT. It encodes CASSLRGRWANEKLFF.

V is TRBV7-2 and J is TRBJ1-1, with D perhaps matching TRBD1 (6 bases). V dropped 2 bases and J dropped 0 bases, with 16 bases sitting between them. Germline V lookup: CDR1 SGHTA, CDR2 FQGNSA. The CDR3 covers 17 residues. The CDR3 DNA follows: TGTGCCAGCAGCTTAAGTAGCTTGGGGGGCATGAACACTGAAGCTTTCTTT. It yields the protein CASSLSSLGGMNTEAFF.

The chain has TRBV7-8 and TRBJ1-4; D ambiguous. Germline V gene lookup returns CDR1 SGHVS and CDR2 FQNEAQ. The CDR3 length is 16 residues. Trimming left V 5 bases short and J 4 bases short, with 17 bases between. CDR3 bases: TGTGCCAGCAGCCCCCCCCAGTCCACATATAATGAAAAACTGTTTTTT. It codes for CASSPPQSTYNEKLFF.

The gene calls are TRBV9 and TRBJ1-4; 8 bases are a match to TRBD1. The junction had 4 bases not matched to a gene; V was cut back by 3 bases and J by 3 bases. The CDR3 runs to 15 residues. Germline V gene data show CDR1 as SGDLS and CDR2 as YYNGEE. The CDR3 region has the DNA TGTGCCAGCAGCGAAAGGGACAGGCCTAATGAAAAACTGTTTTTT. This sequence encodes CASSERDRPNEKLFF.

This clonotype was observed a handful of times. CDR3 coding DNA: TGTGCCACTGGTAGCGTGAACACCGGGGAGCTGTTTTTT. It yields the protein CATGSVNTGELFF. The chain uses TRBV7-2 and TRBJ2-2; a possible D gene is TRBD2 (5 bases). CDR1 SGHTA and CDR2 FQGNSA come from the germline V gene. With 10 bases removed from V and 1 base from J, the gap between germline ends came to 10 bases. The CDR3 extends over 13 amino acids.

V and J are TRBV9 and TRBJ2-2; D ambiguous. The ends were cut back, 0 bases at V and 0 bases at J, with 9 bases in the middle. This CDR3 region has 16 residues. CDR1 and CDR2 from the germline V gene are SGDLS and YYNGEE. The CDR3 loop reads CASSVDMASNTGELFF. The DNA of the CDR3 is TGTGCCAGCAGCGTAGATATGGCTTCGAACACCGGGGAGCTGTTTTTT. Drawing the rest from reference TRBV9 and TRBJ2-2, the complete variable domain is DSGVTQTPKHLITATGQRVTLRCSPRSGDLSVYWYQQSLDQGLQFLIQYYNGEERAKGNILERFSAQQFPDLHSELNLSSLELGDSALYFCASSVDMASNTGELFFGEGSRLTVL.

This clonotype was seen repeatedly, ten times or more. The chain uses TRBV5-1 and TRBJ2-1, with TRBD1 as a possible D gene (5 bases). The V gene's germline CDR1 is SGHRS and CDR2 YFSETQ. There are 14 residues in the CDR3. V lost 4 bases and J lost 2, with 10 bases in between. The CDR3 loop reads CASSRGATYNEQFF. In DNA, the CDR3 is TGCGCCAGCAGCCGTGGGGCCACCTACAATGAGCAGTTCTTC. The variable domain in full, with the rest retrieved from reference TRBV5-1 and TRBJ2-1, is KAGVTQTPRYLIKTRGQQVTLSCSPISGHRSVSWYQQTPGQGLQFLFEYFSETQRNKGNFPGRFSGRQFSNSRSEMNVSTLELGDSALYLCASSRGATYNEQFFGPGTRLTVL.

This clonotype was counted only a few times. The chain links TRBV15 to TRBJ1-5, with a possible D match to TRBD1 (5 bases). Germline CDR1 LNHNV, CDR2 YYDKDF (reference sequence). The CDR3 totals 13 residues. V was cut by 0 bases and J by 7 bases, with 7 bases left in between. In nucleotides, the CDR3 is TGTGCCACCAGCAGAGATCAGGGACAGCCCCAGCATTTT. It codes for CATSRDQGQPQHF.

This chain connects TRBV3-1 to TRBJ2-7; TRBD2 matches at 7 bases. V shed 6 bases, J shed 8 bases, and the junction held 10 bases outside the gene matches. This CDR3 comprises 13 residues. CDR1 is LGHDT and CDR2 is YNNKEL in the germline V gene (reference sequence). Here the CDR3 DNA reads TGTGCCAGCAGGCCAACGTTGGGGGGGAAGCAGTACTTC. It is translated as CASRPTLGGKQYF.

This clonotype was picked up a small number of times. J is TRBJ1-2 and V is TRBV29-1; D gene ambiguous. CDR3 length: 12 amino acids. The V and J ends lost 6 bases and 3 bases respectively, with 11 bases between them. The V gene's germline CDR1 is SQVTM and CDR2 ANQGSEA. CDR3: CSVETPHYGYTF. The CDR3 bases are TGCAGCGTGGAGACACCACACTATGGCTACACCTTC. The entire variable domain, with the rest obtained from reference TRBV29-1 and TRBJ1-2, is as follows: SAVISQKPSRDICQRGTSLTIQCQVDSQVTMMFWYRQQPGQSLTLIATANQGSEATYESGFVIDKFPISRPNLTFSTLTVSNMSPEDSSIYLCSVETPHYGYTFGSGTRLTVV.

This clonotype has ten or more counts. The genes are TRBV15 and TRBJ2-2; D gene unclear. The V gene lost 1 base and the J gene lost 0 bases, with 12 bases spanning the gap. CDR1 is LNHNV and CDR2 is YYDKDF in the germline V gene (reference sequence). The CDR3 totals 17 residues. The CDR3 reads CATSRGSAEPNTGELFF. The DNA of the CDR3 is TGTGCCACCAGCAGAGGAAGTGCGGAACCGAACACCGGGGAGCTGTTTTTT.

This clonotype was seen more than once but under ten times. V gene TRBV6-1 combines with J gene TRBJ2-3, with 11 positions matching TRBD1. Germline V lookup: CDR1 MNHNS, CDR2 SASEGT. The V segment lost 6 bases and the J segment 3 bases; nucleotides outside the gene matches: 5. The CDR3 is made up of 15 amino acids. DNA for the CDR3: TGTGCCAGCAGCGGACAGGGGGCGCAGACAGATACGCAGTATTTT. Translation: CASSGQGAQTDTQYF.

In this sample, this clonotype turned up many times. The chain employs TRBV4-3 and TRBJ1-1, with D possibly TRBD1 on 5 matching bases. The CDR3 totals 14 residues. Per the germline V gene, CDR1 is LGHNA and CDR2 is YSLEER. Trimming left V 0 bases short and J 4 bases short, with 9 bases between. CDR3 nucleotides: TGCGCCAGCAGCCAAGATCGGGGCGGCACTGAAGCTTTCTTT. This translates into CASSQDRGGTEAFF.

A few counts support this clonotype. The chain links TRBV30 to TRBJ2-1; the match to TRBD2 covers 7 bases. This CDR3 spans 14 amino acids. The V gene end was trimmed by 4 bases and the J gene end by 4 bases; junction bases not matched to a gene: 7. In germline, CDR1 is GTSNPN, CDR2 SVGIG (reference sequence). The CDR3 loop is CAWTRLAVYNEQFF. In DNA, the CDR3 is TGTGCCTGGACCCGACTAGCAGTTTACAATGAGCAGTTCTTC.

In nucleotides, the CDR3 is TGCAGCTCACAGGGCCTCCTAGCCAAAAACATTCAGTACTTC. Translating gives CSSQGLLAKNIQYF. The chain has TRBV20-1 and TRBJ2-4; maybe TRBD1 (6 bases). The CDR3 covers 14 residues. The germline CDR1 and CDR2 sequences are DFQATT and SNEGSKA (reference sequence).

V gene TRBV6-1 combines with J gene TRBJ1-5; 8 nucleotides line up with TRBD1. Germline CDR1 is MNHNS and CDR2 is SASEGT. This CDR3 region has 15 residues. After removal of 4 bases from V and 2 bases from J, the junction contained 4 bases not matched to a gene. The chain's CDR3 is CASSGTGSGNQPQHF. As DNA, the CDR3 is TGTGCCAGCAGTGGGACAGGGTCGGGCAATCAGCCCCAGCATTTT.